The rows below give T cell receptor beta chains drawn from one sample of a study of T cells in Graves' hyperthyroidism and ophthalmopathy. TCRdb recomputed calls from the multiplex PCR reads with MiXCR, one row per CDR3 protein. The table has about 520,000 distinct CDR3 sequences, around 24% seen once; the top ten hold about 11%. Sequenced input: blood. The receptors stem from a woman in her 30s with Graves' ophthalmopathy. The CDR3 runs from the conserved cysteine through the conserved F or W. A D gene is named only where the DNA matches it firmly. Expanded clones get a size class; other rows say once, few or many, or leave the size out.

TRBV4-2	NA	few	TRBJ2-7	CASSQVSAGSDEQYF	TGTGCCAGCAGCCAAGTAAGCGCGGGGTCTGACGAGCAGTACTTC
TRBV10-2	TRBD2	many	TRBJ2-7	CASSDGLAGAYEQYF	TGCGCCAGCAGTGATGGACTAGCGGGGGCCTACGAGCAGTACTTC
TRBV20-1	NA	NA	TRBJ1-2	CSARSAVYGYTF	TGCAGTGCTAGAAGCGCGGTATATGGCTACACCTTC
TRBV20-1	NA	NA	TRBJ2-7	CSARKWASYEQYF	TGCAGTGCTAGGAAATGGGCGTCCTACGAGCAGTACTTC
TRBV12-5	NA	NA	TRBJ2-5	CASGFDGETQYF	TGTGCTAGTGGTTTCGACGGGGAGACCCAGTACTTC
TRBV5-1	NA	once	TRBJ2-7	CASSLGGKSTNEQYF	TGCGCCAGCAGCCTAGGAGGGAAATCGACCAACGAGCAGTACTTC
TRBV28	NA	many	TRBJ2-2	CASRPLSLRLVAGELFF	TGTGCCAGCAGACCCTTAAGCTTAAGACTAGTCGCCGGGGAGCTGTTTTTT
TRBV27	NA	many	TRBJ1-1	CASSLGGVGSAFF	TGTGCCAGCAGTTTAGGAGGGGTCGGATCGGCTTTCTTT
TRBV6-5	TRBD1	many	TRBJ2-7	CASSRSPGQGYEQYF	TGTGCCAGCAGCCGGTCACCGGGACAGGGCTACGAGCAGTACTTC
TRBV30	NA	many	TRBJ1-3	CAWSQRSSSGNTIYF	TGTGCCTGGAGTCAACGCTCCAGCTCTGGAAACACCATATATTTT
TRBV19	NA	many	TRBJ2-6	CASSIAGANVLTF	TGTGCCAGTAGTATCGCTGGGGCCAACGTCCTGACTTTC
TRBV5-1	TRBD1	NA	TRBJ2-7	CASSLGTGGNTFSYEQYF	TGCGCCAGCAGCCTCGGGACAGGGGGTAATACTTTCTCCTACGAGCAGTACTTC
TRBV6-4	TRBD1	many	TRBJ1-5	CASLPGQGTSRGQPQHF	TGTGCCAGCCTGCCGGGACAGGGGACAAGCCGGGGTCAGCCCCAGCATTTT
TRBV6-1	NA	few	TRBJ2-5	CASSDHPETQYF	TGTGCCAGCAGTGACCATCCGGAGACCCAGTACTTC
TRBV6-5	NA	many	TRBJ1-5	CASSYGQVVGLDQPQHF	TGTGCCAGCAGTTACGGGCAGGTTGTGGGGTTGGATCAGCCCCAGCATTTT
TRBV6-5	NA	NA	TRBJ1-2	CASSYAPWGAEGYTF	TGTGCCAGCAGTTACGCCCCCTGGGGGGCGGAGGGCTACACCTTC
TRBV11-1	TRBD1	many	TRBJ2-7	CASSADRDEQYF	TGTGCCAGCAGCGCCGACAGGGACGAGCAGTACTTC